Following are 2 T cell receptor beta chains from one sample sequenced in a study of T-cell memory formation after mild COVID-19. TCRdb called the 5' RACE reads again in MiXCR, with one record for every CDR3 protein. The sample holds about 270,000 distinct CDR3 sequences, about 16% seen once. The source material was PBMCs or a T cell subset sorted from them (not recorded which). The receptors here all came from a man between 18 and 29 years old who had mild COVID-19 (a few samples of this study predate the infection). Cell type and time point are not known.

This clonotype was counted between two and nine times. This rearrangement joins TRBV27 to TRBJ1-4, with no clear D. The germline CDR1 and CDR2 sequences are MNHEY and SMNVEV (reference sequence). CDR3 length: 13 residues. Between the trimmed V and J ends, which lost 6 bases and 5 bases, there was a span of 10 bases. As DNA, the CDR3 is TGTGCCAGCAGGGGCCGGCGAAATGAAAAACTGTTTTTT. Its protein is CASRGRRNEKLFF.

The CDR3 nucleotides are TGTGCCAGCACCGCCCGAGGCCGAGTCTCCTACAATGAGCAGTTCTTC. Translating gives CASTARGRVSYNEQFF. V usage is TRBV12-3 or TRBV12-4 and J usage is TRBJ2-1; D uncertain. The V end was cut by 7 bases, the J end by 0 bases, with 16 bases between. The CDR3 runs 16 residues.